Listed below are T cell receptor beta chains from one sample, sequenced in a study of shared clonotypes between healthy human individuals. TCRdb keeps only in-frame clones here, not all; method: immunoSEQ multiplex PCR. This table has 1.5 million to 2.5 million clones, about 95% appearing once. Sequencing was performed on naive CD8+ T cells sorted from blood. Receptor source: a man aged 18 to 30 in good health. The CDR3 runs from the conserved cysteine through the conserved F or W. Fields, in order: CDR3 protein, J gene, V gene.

cdr3_aa: CASSQEVEGDRDTQYF; j_call: TRBJ2-3; v_call: TRBV4-2
cdr3_aa: CASSQTGYNSPLHF; j_call: TRBJ1-6; v_call: TRBV6-1
cdr3_aa: CASTVGGLENEQFF; j_call: TRBJ2-1; v_call: TRBV7-6
cdr3_aa: CASSPGQGISYEQYF; j_call: TRBJ2-7; v_call: TRBV27
cdr3_aa: CASSQEDRPYEQYF; j_call: TRBJ2-7; v_call: TRBV4-1
cdr3_aa: CASSYGVMRTDTQYF; j_call: TRBJ2-3; v_call: TRBV6-5
cdr3_aa: CASSVGSGANVLTF; j_call: TRBJ2-6; v_call: TRBV19
cdr3_aa: CASSLVGLTYEQYF; j_call: TRBJ2-7; v_call: TRBV5-6
cdr3_aa: CSVGFVGLEQFF; j_call: TRBJ2-1; v_call: TRBV29-1
cdr3_aa: CASRRQGIESTEAFF; j_call: TRBJ1-1; v_call: TRBV2
cdr3_aa: CASSYAGNTEAFF; j_call: TRBJ1-1; v_call: TRBV6-5
cdr3_aa: CASSLVSGGIYEQYF; j_call: TRBJ2-7; v_call: TRBV7-9
cdr3_aa: CAHNQGRNQPQHF; j_call: TRBJ1-5; v_call: TRBV6-6
cdr3_aa: CASSFLDRGPTGELFF; j_call: TRBJ2-2; v_call: TRBV28
cdr3_aa: CASSSRSPETQYF; j_call: TRBJ2-5; v_call: TRBV27
cdr3_aa: CASSDSGYGYTF; j_call: TRBJ1-2; v_call: TRBV6-4
cdr3_aa: CASRGTSGSQPLYEQYF; j_call: TRBJ2-7; v_call: TRBV5-1
cdr3_aa: CASSYSPEDNYGYTF; j_call: TRBJ1-2; v_call: TRBV6-5
cdr3_aa: CASSQGQGWYEQYF; j_call: TRBJ2-7; v_call: TRBV9
cdr3_aa: CASRKGQGGNEQYF; j_call: TRBJ2-7; v_call: TRBV5-4
cdr3_aa: CASSQGGLAGGTITYEQYF; j_call: TRBJ2-7; v_call: TRBV7-9
cdr3_aa: CASSPQGYNEQFF; j_call: TRBJ2-1; v_call: TRBV28
cdr3_aa: CASSEGLAGGLSSYEQYF; j_call: TRBJ2-7; v_call: TRBV7-6
cdr3_aa: CATSHFSSYEQYF; j_call: TRBJ2-7; v_call: TRBV15
cdr3_aa: CASSLGLAGHTDTQYF; j_call: TRBJ2-3; v_call: TRBV7-8
cdr3_aa: CASSLGASGTGDTEAFF; j_call: TRBJ1-1; v_call: TRBV7-9
cdr3_aa: CASSLFEGGNEQFF; j_call: TRBJ2-1; v_call: TRBV7-9
cdr3_aa: CASSSGGVNTEAFF; j_call: TRBJ1-1; v_call: TRBV27
cdr3_aa: CASSEGELFF; j_call: TRBJ2-2; v_call: TRBV10-2
cdr3_aa: CASSLDTSSYNEQFF; j_call: TRBJ2-1; v_call: TRBV2
cdr3_aa: CASSLEAAGEGTGELFF; j_call: TRBJ2-2; v_call: TRBV7-8
cdr3_aa: CASSYETDFTDTQYF; j_call: TRBJ2-3; v_call: TRBV7-9
cdr3_aa: CASSWGQGNQPQHF; j_call: TRBJ1-5; v_call: TRBV5-8
cdr3_aa: CASRERGSTGELFF; j_call: TRBJ2-2; v_call: TRBV13
cdr3_aa: CASSERAGKNTEAFF; j_call: TRBJ1-1; v_call: TRBV2
cdr3_aa: CAIPGLAGDNEQFF; j_call: TRBJ2-1; v_call: TRBV2
cdr3_aa: CASNERMVVDTQYF; j_call: TRBJ2-3; v_call: TRBV2
cdr3_aa: CASSSPRDTQYF; j_call: TRBJ2-3; v_call: TRBV7-9
cdr3_aa: CSARDYNEQFF; j_call: TRBJ2-1; v_call: TRBV20-1
cdr3_aa: CASRTGTGGNGYTF; j_call: TRBJ1-2; v_call: TRBV6-6
cdr3_aa: CASSAEGGTGNTIYF; j_call: TRBJ1-3; v_call: TRBV10-2
cdr3_aa: CASTSGGGIQETQYF; j_call: TRBJ2-5; v_call: TRBV19
cdr3_aa: CASAGTPVFVAFF; j_call: TRBJ1-1; v_call: TRBV2
cdr3_aa: CASSYRLGSYNEQFF; j_call: TRBJ2-1; v_call: TRBV6-5
cdr3_aa: CASSSNQRGDYEQYF; j_call: TRBJ2-7; v_call: TRBV13
cdr3_aa: CAWGGTGAGETQYF; j_call: TRBJ2-5; v_call: TRBV30
cdr3_aa: CAISTPTSGRLEQFF; j_call: TRBJ2-1; v_call: TRBV10-3
cdr3_aa: CSVLSGQTFSYEQYF; j_call: TRBJ2-7; v_call: TRBV29-1